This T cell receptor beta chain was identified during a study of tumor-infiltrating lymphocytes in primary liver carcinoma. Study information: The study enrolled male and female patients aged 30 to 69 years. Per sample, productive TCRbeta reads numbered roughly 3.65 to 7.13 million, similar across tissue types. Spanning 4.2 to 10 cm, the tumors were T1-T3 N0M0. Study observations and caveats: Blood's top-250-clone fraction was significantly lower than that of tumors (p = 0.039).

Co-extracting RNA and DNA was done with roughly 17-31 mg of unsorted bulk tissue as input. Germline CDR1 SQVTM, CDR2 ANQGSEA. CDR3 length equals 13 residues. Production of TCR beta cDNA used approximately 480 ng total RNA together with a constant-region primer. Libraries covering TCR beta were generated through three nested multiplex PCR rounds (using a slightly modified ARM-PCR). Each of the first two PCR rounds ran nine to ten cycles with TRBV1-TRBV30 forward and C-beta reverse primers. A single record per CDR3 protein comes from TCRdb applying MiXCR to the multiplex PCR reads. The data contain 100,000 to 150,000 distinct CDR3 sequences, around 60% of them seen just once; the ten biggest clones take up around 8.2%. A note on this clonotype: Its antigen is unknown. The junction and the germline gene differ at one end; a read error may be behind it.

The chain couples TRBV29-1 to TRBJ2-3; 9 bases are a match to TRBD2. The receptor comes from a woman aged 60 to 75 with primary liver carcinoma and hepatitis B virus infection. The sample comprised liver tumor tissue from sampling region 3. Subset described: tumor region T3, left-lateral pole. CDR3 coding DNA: TGCAGCGTTCGCGGGACTAGCACAGTTACGCACTATTTT. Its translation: CSVRGTSTVTHYF.